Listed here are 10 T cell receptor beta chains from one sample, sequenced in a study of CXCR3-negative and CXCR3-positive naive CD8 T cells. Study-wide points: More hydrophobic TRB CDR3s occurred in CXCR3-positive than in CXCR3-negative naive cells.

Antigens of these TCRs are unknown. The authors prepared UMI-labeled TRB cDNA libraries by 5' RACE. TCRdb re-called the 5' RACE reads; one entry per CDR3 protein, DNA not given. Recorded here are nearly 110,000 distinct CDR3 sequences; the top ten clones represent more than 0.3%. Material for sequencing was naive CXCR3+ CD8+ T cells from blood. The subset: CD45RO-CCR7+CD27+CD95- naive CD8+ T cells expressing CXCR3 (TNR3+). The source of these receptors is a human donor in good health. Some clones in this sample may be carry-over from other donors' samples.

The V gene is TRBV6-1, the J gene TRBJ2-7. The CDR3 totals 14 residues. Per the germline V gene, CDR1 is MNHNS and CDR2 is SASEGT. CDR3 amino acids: CASSASGSSYEQYF.

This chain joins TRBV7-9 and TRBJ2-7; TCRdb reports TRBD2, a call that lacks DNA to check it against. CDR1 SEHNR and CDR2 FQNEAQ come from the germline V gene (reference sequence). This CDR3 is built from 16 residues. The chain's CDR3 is CASSASGTSGTYEQYF.

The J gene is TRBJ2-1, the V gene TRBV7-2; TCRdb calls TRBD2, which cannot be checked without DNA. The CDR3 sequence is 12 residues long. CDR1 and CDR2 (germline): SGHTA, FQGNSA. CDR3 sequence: CASSLGRNEQFF.

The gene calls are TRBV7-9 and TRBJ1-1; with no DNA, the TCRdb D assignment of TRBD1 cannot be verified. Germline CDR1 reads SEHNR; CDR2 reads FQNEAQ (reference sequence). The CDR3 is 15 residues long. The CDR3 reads CASSSGQGLNTEAFF.

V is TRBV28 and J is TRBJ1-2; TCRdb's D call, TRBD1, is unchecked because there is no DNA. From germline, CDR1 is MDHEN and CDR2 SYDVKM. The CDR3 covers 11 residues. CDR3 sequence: CTSSPDRDHTF.

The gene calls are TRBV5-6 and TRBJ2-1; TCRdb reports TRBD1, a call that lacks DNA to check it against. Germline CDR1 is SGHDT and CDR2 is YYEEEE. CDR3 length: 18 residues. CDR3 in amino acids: CASSSREWGGLDFAEQFF.

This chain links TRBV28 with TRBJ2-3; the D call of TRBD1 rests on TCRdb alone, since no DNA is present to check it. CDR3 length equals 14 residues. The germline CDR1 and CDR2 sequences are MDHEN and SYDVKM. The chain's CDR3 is CASSFRGGTDTQYF.

CDR3 in amino acids: CASSKTPGQYYEQYF. The J gene is TRBJ2-7, the V gene TRBV7-6; TCRdb's assignment of TRBD1 cannot be checked, as there is no DNA. Germline CDR1 reads SGHVS; CDR2 reads FNYEAQ. CDR3 size: 15 residues.

The CDR3 loop reads CASTNWREDVPDEQFF. The rearrangement links TRBV19 to TRBJ2-1; TCRdb designates TRBD2, a call that cannot be tested without DNA. The CDR3 covers 16 residues. Germline values: CDR1 LNHDA, CDR2 SQIVND (reference sequence).

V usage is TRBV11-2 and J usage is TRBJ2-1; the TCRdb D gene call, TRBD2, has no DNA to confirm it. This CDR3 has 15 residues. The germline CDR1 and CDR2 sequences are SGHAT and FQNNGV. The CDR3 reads CASSRMEGLYNEQFF.